This note documents a single T cell receptor (beta chain) sequence. This clone was seen a single time. Its binding antigen is unknown. It has no much larger one-base neighbor in the sample; base qualities were not kept. This sample is part of a study of Ad26.COV2.S vaccination and SARS-CoV-2 variants (dated by TCRdb to about 2021). Background for the entire study: The specificity and breadth of SARS-CoV-2-reactive T cell receptors after Ad26.COV2.S vaccination were assessed by TCRbeta repertoire sequencing. A total of 32 samples were included in the TCR-sequenced set, comprising about 20 Ad26.COV2.S vaccine recipients, 5 placebo recipients and 8 SARS-CoV-2 convalescent individuals. The paper as a whole reports these results and caveats: Vaccine and placebo recipients had comparable non-spike TCR breadth, which fits with the vaccine containing only spike. After vaccination, substantial breadth of spike-specific CD8+ and CD4+ T cell responses was reported. According to the authors, total T cell responses may have been underestimated by the TCR breadth and depth analyses. Higher spike-specific TCR breadth was observed in Ad26.COV2.S recipients than in placebo recipients (P = 0.0014).

TCRbeta CDR3 regions were sequenced with the immunoSEQ Assay. After extraction, genomic DNA underwent amplification by bias-controlled multiplex PCR, followed by high-throughput sequencing. Per the authors' processing: To quantify the absolute abundance of every unique TCRbeta CDR3 region, sequences were collapsed and filtered. Usable DNA was measured by amplifying reference genes present in all nucleated cells, and TCRbeta template counts were normalized to that usable DNA to estimate T cell fraction. Repertoire TCRs were annotated as SARS-CoV-2-specific when V gene, CDR3 amino acid sequence and J gene were exactly matched to a known reactive TCR set. The reference SARS-CoV-2 TCR set was derived from MIRA and filtered for enrichment in COVID-19-positive ImmuneCODE repertoires, a step that removed public or cross-reactive TCRs. Based on the MIRA antigens, annotated TCRs were further analysed at the level of specific ORF or position within ORF. Breadth was defined as annotated unique rearrangements over total unique productive rearrangements; depth was the summed frequency of those rearrangements. Group comparisons of TCR breadth used two-sided Wilcoxon rank-sum tests. The immuneACCESS repertoire file appears here via TCRdb, limited to in-frame rearrangements. These files lack a portion of the clones; in checked studies, under half of the deficit traces to unresolved V genes, and the cause of the others is not known. The DNA gave D and trimming, while V, J and clone size come from that table. This sample holds hundreds of thousands of clones; about 90% were observed only once. Under 4% of the sample is held by the ten biggest clonotypes.

The intended sense of this specimen's time point label: individuals recovered from natural SARS-CoV-2 infection. The CDR3 covers 14 residues, taking in both the cysteine and the phenylalanine. Just CDR3 DNA is preserved here, 42 bases in frame from base 1. CDR1 and CDR2 (MDHEN, SYDVKM) derive from the germline V gene. At the junction V is shortened by 5 bases and J by 10 bases; bases outside the gene matches: 6. The sample in question was peripheral blood, obtained after recovery from COVID-19. The receptor was isolated from a human donor who had recovered from COVID-19. This chain is built from TRBV28 and TRBJ1-6, with 9 bases matching TRBD1. CDR3 protein: CASSPGQGRSPLHF. At the DNA level, the sequence is TGTGCCAGCAGTCCCGGACAGGGGCGATCACCCCTCCACTTT.